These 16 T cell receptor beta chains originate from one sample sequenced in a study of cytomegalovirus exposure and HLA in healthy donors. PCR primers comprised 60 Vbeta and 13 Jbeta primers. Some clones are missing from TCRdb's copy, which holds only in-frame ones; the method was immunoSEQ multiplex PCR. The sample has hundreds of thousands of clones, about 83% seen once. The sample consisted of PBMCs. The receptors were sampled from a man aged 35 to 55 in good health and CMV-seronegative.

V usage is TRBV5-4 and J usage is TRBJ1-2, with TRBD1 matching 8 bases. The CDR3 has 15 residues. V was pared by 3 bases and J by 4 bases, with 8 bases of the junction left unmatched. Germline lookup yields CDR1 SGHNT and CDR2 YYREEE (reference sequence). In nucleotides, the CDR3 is TGTGCCAGCAGCTCGCTGACAGGGGCCGTCTATGGCTACACCTTC. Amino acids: CASSSLTGAVYGYTF.

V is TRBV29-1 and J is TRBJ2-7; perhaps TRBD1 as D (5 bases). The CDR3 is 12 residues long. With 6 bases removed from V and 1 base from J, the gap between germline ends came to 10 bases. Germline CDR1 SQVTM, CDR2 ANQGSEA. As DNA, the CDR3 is TGCAGCGTCCGGACACTTTCCTACGAGCAGTACTTC. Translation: CSVRTLSYEQYF.

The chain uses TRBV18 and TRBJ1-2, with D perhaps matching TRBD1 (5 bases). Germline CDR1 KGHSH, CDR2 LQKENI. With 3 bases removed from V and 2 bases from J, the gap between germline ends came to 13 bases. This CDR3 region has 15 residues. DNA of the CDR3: TGTGCCAGCTCACCCTGGGGCACCTTAAACTATGGCTACACCTTC. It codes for CASSPWGTLNYGYTF.

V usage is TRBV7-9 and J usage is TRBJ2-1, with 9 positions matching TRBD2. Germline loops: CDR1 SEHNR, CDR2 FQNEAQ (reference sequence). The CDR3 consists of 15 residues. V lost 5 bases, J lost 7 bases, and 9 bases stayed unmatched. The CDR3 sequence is CASSGGSGGRNEQFF. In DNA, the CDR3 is TGTGCCAGCAGCGGGGGTAGCGGGGGTCGAAATGAGCAGTTCTTC.

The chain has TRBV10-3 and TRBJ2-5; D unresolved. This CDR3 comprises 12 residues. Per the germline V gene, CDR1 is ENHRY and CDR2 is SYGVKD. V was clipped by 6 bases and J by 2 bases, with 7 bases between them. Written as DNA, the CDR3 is TGTGCCATCAGCAACTCTCAAGAGACCCAGTACTTC. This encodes CAISNSQETQYF.

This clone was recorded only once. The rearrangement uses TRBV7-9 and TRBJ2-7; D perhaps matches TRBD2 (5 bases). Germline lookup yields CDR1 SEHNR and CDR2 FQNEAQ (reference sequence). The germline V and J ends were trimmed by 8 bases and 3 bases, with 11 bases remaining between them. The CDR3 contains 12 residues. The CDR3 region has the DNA TGTGCCAGCTCAGCTAGCATCTACGAGCAGTACTTC. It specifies CASSASIYEQYF.

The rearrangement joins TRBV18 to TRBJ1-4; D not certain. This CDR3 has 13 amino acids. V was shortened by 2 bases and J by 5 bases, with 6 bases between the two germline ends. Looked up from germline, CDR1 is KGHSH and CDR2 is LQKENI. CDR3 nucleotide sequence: TGTGCCAGCTCACCATCGAGGAATGAAAAACTGTTTTTT. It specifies CASSPSRNEKLFF.

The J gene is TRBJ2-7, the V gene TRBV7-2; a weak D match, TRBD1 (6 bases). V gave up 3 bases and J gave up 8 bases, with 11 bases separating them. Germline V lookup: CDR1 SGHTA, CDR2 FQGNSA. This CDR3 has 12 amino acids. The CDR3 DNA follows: TGTGCCAGCAGCTTCCTAGGACAGAAGCAGTACTTC. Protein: CASSFLGQKQYF. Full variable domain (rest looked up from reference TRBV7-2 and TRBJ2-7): GAGVSQSPSNKVTEKGKDVELRCDPISGHTALYWYRQSLGQGLEFLIYFQGNSAPDKSGLPSDRFSAERTGGSVSTLTIQRTQQEDSAVYLCASSFLGQKQYFGPGTRLTVT.

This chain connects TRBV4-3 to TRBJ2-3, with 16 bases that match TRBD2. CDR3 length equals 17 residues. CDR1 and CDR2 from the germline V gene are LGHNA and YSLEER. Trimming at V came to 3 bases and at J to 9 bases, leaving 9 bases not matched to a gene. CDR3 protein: CASSHFRGLAGGGTQYF. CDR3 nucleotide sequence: TGCGCCAGCAGCCATTTCCGGGGACTAGCGGGGGGGGGAACGCAGTATTTT.

Here the CDR3 reads CASSVGTGHSGEQYF. The DNA of the CDR3 is TGTGCCAGCAGCGTGGGGACAGGGCACTCCGGCGAGCAGTACTTC. This sequence joins TRBV9 and TRBJ2-7, with 9 bases that match TRBD1. Germline V lookup: CDR1 SGDLS, CDR2 YYNGEE. This CDR3 spans 15 amino acids. V lost 2 bases, J lost 6 bases, and 9 bases stayed unmatched.

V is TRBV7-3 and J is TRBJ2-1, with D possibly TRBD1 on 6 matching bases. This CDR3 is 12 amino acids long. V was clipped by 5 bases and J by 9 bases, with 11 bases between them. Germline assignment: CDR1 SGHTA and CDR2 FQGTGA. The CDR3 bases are TGTGCCAGCAGCCGAGAACAGGGTGAGCAGTTCTTC. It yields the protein CASSREQGEQFF.

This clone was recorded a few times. DNA for the CDR3: TGTGCCATCAGCCGGGGACTAGCGAGTGCCTACGAGCAGTACTTC. It is translated as CAISRGLASAYEQYF. The chain is built from TRBV10-3 and TRBJ2-7, with 10 bases aligning to TRBD2. Losses at the gene ends were 6 bases for V and 2 bases for J; bases not matched to a gene: 7. The CDR3 contains 15 residues. Looked up from germline, CDR1 is ENHRY and CDR2 is SYGVKD.

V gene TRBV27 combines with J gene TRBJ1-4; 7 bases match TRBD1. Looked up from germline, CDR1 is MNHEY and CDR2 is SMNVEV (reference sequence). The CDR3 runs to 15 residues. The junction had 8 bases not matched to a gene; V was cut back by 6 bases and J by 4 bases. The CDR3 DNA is TGTGCCAGCAGACCCACAGGGGTTTTTAATGAAAAACTGTTTTTT. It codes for CASRPTGVFNEKLFF.

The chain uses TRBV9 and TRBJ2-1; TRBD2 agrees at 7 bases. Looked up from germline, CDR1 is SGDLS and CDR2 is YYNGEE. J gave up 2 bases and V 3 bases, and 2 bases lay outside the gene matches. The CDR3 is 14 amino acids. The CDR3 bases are TGTGCCAGCAGCGCCGGGGGGACCTACAATGAGCAGTTCTTC. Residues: CASSAGGTYNEQFF.

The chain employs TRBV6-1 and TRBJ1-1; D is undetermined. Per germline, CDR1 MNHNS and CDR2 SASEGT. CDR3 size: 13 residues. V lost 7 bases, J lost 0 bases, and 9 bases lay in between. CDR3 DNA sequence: TGTGCCAGCACTAAAGATCTGAACACTGAAGCTTTCTTT. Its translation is CASTKDLNTEAFF.

The CDR3 region has the DNA TGTGCCAGCAGCTTGGGGAGTCTAACGAACACCGGGGAGCTGTTTTTT. Encoded protein: CASSLGSLTNTGELFF. The chain joins TRBV5-8 to TRBJ2-2, with D uncertain. CDR1 is SGHTS and CDR2 is YDEGEE in the germline V gene. V was clipped by 0 bases and J by 0 bases, with 9 bases between them. This CDR3 spans 16 amino acids.